This T cell receptor (beta chain) was retrieved from a study of regulatory T cells. Patients aged 2 to 39 years had fewer naive and more memory CD4+ and CD8+ T cells. Study observations and caveats: Skewed V and J usage and few unique V-J pairs marked patient repertoires, most in Tregs.

This CDR3 region has 15 residues. Germline V lookup: CDR1 SGHKS, CDR2 YYEKEE (reference sequence). With 4 bases removed from V and 2 bases from J, the gap between germline ends came to 16 bases. Regarding this clone: The antigen is not known.

The primer mix had 52 TRBV and 13 TRBJ primers. Produced via immunoSEQ multiplex PCR; TCRdb's table is partial and in-frame only. The sample includes around 15,000 clones, roughly 90% of them seen just once. V usage is TRBV5-5 and J usage is TRBJ2-7; weak D call: TRBD2 (6 bases). The source material was CD8+ T cells sorted from blood. This receptor was taken from a person between 18 and 30 years old with CD3G deficiency. CDR3 coding DNA: TGTGCCAGCAGCCCTTATAGCGGAGGCACCTACGAGCAGTACTTC. Translation gives CASSPYSGGTYEQYF.